Below are 9 T cell receptor beta chains sequenced from a single sample in a study of cytomegalovirus exposure and HLA in healthy donors (dated by TCRdb to 2016 to 2017). The library was prepared using the immunoSEQ multiplex PCR assay. For the multiplex PCR, a mixture combining 60 forward primers for TCR Vbeta segments and 13 reverse primers for TCR Jbeta segments was used. The immuneACCESS repertoire file appears here via TCRdb, limited to in-frame rearrangements. These files lack a portion of the clones; in checked studies, under half of the deficit traces to unresolved V genes, and the cause of the others is not known. The sample table records approximately 150,000 clones; roughly 65% of these occur just once. The ten most abundant clones make up around 4.7% of the sample. Sequencing was carried out using PBMCs. The receptors originated from a man aged 55 to 70 in good health and CMV-seronegative.

This clone was counted once. The chain has TRBV28 and TRBJ2-7, with TRBD2 identical over 9 bases. There are 14 residues in the CDR3. Germline V gives CDR1 MDHEN, CDR2 SYDVKM. V shed 5 bases, J shed 6 bases, and the junction held 8 bases outside the gene matches. As DNA, the CDR3 is TGTGCCAGCAGTAAGGGTTTAGCGGGAGTCGAGCAGTACTTC. This gives the protein CASSKGLAGVEQYF.

The sample holds a few counts of this clone. CDR3 nucleotides: TGTGCCAGTAGTTCCCTCGACAGACCCGTTTCAGAGACCCAGTACTTC. Residues: CASSSLDRPVSETQYF. The chain links TRBV19 to TRBJ2-5, with D possibly matching TRBD1 (5 bases). The V end was cut by 5 bases, the J end by 4 bases, with 20 bases between. The CDR3 covers 16 residues. Germline V CDR1 and CDR2: LNHDA, SQIVND (reference sequence).

V usage is TRBV13 and J usage is TRBJ2-3; TRBD1 aligns across 8 bases. The V gene's germline CDR1 is PRHDT and CDR2 FYEKMQ (reference sequence). This CDR3 is 15 amino acids long. J lost 3 bases, V lost 5 bases, and 7 bases had no gene match. The CDR3 here is CASSVDRGGTDTQYF. The CDR3 DNA follows: TGTGCCAGCAGCGTAGACAGGGGTGGGACAGATACGCAGTATTTT.

This chain uses TRBV19 with TRBJ1-1; possibly TRBD1 for D (6 bases). Germline CDR1 reads LNHDA; CDR2 reads SQIVND (reference sequence). This CDR3 has 14 residues. Trimming shortened V by 7 bases and J by 0 bases, and 12 bases separated the two germline ends. The CDR3 DNA sequence: TGTGCCAGTACCCAGGGGCGGTTGAACACTGAAGCTTTCTTT. The encoded protein is CASTQGRLNTEAFF. Complete variable domain (other parts from reference TRBV19 and TRBJ1-1): DGGITQSPKYLFRKEGQNVTLSCEQNLNHDAMYWYRQDPGQGLRLIYYSQIVNDFQKGDIAEGYSVSREKKESFPLTVTSAQKNPTAFYLCASTQGRLNTEAFFGQGTRLTVV.

The V gene is TRBV28, the J gene TRBJ1-5; no reliable D call. This CDR3 is 15 amino acids long. Deletions cut 5 bases from V and 7 bases from J, with 18 bases between. Germline lookup yields CDR1 MDHEN and CDR2 SYDVKM. CDR3 residues: CASSPRVGSQQPQHF. The CDR3 nucleotides are TGTGCCAGCAGTCCTAGGGTGGGGAGCCAACAGCCCCAGCATTTT.

This clone occurred a few times. The chain has TRBV6-6 and TRBJ1-1; D remains ambiguous. V was cut by 0 bases and J by 5 bases, with 7 bases left in between. Germline V gives CDR1 MNHNY, CDR2 SVGAGI (reference sequence). The CDR3 is made up of 13 amino acids. The CDR3 bases are TGTGCCAGCAGTTACTCGTCGAGTACTGAAGCTTTCTTT. Encoded protein: CASSYSSSTEAFF.

The chain combines TRBV5-6 with TRBJ2-7; 10 bases map to TRBD2. In germline, CDR1 is SGHDT, CDR2 YYEEEE. This CDR3 has 17 residues. The V segment lost 0 bases and the J segment 5 bases; nucleotides outside the gene matches: 11. CDR3: CASSLVKGGLAIHEQYF. The CDR3, as DNA: TGTGCCAGCAGCTTGGTAAAGGGGGGACTAGCGATCCACGAGCAGTACTTC.

This clone was counted only a few times. This rearrangement joins TRBV28 to TRBJ2-7; 8 positions agree with TRBD1. V dropped 2 bases and J dropped 4; count of bases not matched to a gene: 7. CDR3 length equals 15 residues. CDR1 MDHEN and CDR2 SYDVKM come from the germline V gene. CDR3: CASSLPQGALYEQYF. CDR3 DNA sequence: TGTGCCAGCAGTTTACCCCAGGGGGCTTTGTACGAGCAGTACTTC.

This clone was seen once. The J gene is TRBJ1-1, the V gene TRBV7-3, with D possibly being TRBD1 (6 bases). CDR1 and CDR2 from the germline V gene are SGHTA and FQGTGA. The CDR3 runs 15 residues. Deletions cut 4 bases from V and 4 bases from J, with 16 bases between. The CDR3 DNA reads as TGTGCCAGCAGCTCCACAGGGTTAAGAGTCACTGAAGCTTTCTTT. Amino acids: CASSSTGLRVTEAFF. Full variable domain (outside the CDR3, taken from reference TRBV7-3 and TRBJ1-1): GAGVSQTPSNKVTEKGKYVELRCDPISGHTALYWYRQSLGQGPEFLIYFQGTGAADDSGLPNDRFFAVRPEGSVSTLKIQRTERGDSAVYLCASSSTGLRVTEAFFGQGTRLTVV.